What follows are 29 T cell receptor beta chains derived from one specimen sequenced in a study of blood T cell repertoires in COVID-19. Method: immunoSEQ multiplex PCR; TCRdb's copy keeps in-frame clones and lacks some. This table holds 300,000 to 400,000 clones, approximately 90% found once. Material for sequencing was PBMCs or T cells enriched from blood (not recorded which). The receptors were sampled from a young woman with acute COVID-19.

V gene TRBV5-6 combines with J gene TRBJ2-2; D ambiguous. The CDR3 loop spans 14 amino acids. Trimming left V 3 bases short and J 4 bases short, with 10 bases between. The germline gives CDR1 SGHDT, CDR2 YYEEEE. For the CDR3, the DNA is TGTGCCAGCAGCTCTGGCCTAGTCACCGGGGAGCTGTTTTTT. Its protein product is CASSSGLVTGELFF.

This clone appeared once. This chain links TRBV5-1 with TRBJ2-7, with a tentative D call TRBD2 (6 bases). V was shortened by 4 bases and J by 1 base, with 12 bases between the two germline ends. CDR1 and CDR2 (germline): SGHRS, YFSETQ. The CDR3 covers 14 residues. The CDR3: CASSGRGESYEQYF. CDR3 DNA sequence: TGCGCCAGCAGCGGGCGGGGAGAGTCCTACGAGCAGTACTTC. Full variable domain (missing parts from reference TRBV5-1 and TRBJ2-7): KAGVTQTPRYLIKTRGQQVTLSCSPISGHRSVSWYQQTPGQGLQFLFEYFSETQRNKGNFPGRFSGRQFSNSRSEMNVSTLELGDSALYLCASSGRGESYEQYFGPGTRLTVT.

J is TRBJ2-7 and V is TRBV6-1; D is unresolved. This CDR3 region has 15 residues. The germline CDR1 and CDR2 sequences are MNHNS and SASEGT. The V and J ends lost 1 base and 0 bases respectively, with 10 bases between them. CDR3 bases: TGTGCCAGCAGTGAAGGCAGTTCCAACTCCTACGAGCAGTACTTC. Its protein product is CASSEGSSNSYEQYF.

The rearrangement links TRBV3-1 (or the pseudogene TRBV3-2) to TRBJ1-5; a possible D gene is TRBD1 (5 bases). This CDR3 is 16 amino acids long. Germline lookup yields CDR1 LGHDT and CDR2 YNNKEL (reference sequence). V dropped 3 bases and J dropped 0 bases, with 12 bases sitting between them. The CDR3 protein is CASSHPYRHSNQPQHF. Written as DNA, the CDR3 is TGTGCCAGCAGCCACCCCTACAGGCATAGCAATCAGCCCCAGCATTTT.

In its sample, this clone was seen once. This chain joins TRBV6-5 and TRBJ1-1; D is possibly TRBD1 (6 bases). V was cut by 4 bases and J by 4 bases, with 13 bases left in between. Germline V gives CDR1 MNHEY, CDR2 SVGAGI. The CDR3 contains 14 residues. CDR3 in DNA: TGTGCCAGCAGTTTAGTGGGAGGGGGCACTGAAGCTTTCTTT. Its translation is CASSLVGGGTEAFF.

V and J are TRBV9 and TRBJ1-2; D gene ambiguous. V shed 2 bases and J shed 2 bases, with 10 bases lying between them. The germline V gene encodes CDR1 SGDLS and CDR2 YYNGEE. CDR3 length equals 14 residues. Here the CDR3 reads CASSVAGTNYGYTF. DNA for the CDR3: TGTGCCAGCAGCGTGGCAGGTACCAACTATGGCTACACCTTC. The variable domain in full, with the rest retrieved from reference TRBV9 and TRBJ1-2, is DSGVTQTPKHLITATGQRVTLRCSPRSGDLSVYWYQQSLDQGLQFLIQYYNGEERAKGNILERFSAQQFPDLHSELNLSSLELGDSALYFCASSVAGTNYGYTFGSGTRLTVV.

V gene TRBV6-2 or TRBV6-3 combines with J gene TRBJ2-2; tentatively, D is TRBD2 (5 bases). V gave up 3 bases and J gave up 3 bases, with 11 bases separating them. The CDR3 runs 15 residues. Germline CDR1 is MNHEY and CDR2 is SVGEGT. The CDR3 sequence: CASSYVLGYTGELFF. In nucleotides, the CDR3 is TGTGCCAGCAGTTATGTACTAGGATACACCGGGGAGCTGTTTTTT.

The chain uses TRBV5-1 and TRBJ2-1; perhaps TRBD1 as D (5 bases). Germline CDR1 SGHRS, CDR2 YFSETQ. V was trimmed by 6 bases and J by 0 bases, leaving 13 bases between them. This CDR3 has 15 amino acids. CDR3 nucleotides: TGCGCCAGCACCCCAGGGTTCAGCTCCTACAATGAGCAGTTCTTC. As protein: CASTPGFSSYNEQFF.

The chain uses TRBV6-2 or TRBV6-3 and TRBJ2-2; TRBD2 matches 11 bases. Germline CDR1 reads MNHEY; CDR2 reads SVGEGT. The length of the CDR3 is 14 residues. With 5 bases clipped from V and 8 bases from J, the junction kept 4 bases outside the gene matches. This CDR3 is CASSHGLAGGELFF. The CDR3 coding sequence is TGTGCCAGCAGTCACGGACTAGCGGGTGGGGAGCTGTTTTTT.

This CDR3 reads CASSLRAGGRDGYTF. The CDR3 coding sequence is TGTGCCAGCAGCTTAAGGGCAGGGGGAAGGGATGGCTACACCTTC. The gene calls are TRBV7-2 and TRBJ1-2; 7 nucleotides agree with TRBD1. The germline CDR1 and CDR2 sequences are SGHTA and FQGNSA. This CDR3 has 15 residues. The V segment lost 2 bases and the J segment 6 bases; nucleotides outside the gene matches: 9.

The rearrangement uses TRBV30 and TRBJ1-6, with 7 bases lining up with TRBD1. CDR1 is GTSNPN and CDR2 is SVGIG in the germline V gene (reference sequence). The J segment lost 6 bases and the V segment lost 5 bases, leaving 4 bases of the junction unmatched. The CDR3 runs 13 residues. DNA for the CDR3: TGTGCCTGGGCCGGGACAGCTAATTCACCCCTCCACTTT. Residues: CAWAGTANSPLHF. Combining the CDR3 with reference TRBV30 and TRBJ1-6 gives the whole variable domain SQTIHQWPATLVQPVGSPLSLECTVEGTSNPNLYWYRQAAGRGLQLLFYSVGIGQISSEVPQNLSASRPQDRQFILSSKKLLLSDSGFYLCAWAGTANSPLHFGNGTRLTVT.

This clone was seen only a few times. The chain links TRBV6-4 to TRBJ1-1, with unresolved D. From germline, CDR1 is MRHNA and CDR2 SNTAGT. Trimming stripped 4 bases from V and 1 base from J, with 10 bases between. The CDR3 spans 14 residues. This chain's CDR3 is CASSGAPPNTEAFF. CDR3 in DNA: TGTGCCAGCAGTGGGGCCCCACCGAACACTGAAGCTTTCTTT.

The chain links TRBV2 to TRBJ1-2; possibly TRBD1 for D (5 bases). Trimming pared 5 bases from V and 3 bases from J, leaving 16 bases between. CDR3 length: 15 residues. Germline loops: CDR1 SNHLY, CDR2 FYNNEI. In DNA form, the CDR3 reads TGTGCCAGCAGTTCAGCCAGGGTGCTGTACTATGGCTACACCTTC. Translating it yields CASSSARVLYYGYTF. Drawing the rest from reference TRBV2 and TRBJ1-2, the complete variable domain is EPEVTQTPSHQVTQMGQEVILRCVPISNHLYFYWYRQILGQKVEFLVSFYNNEISEKSEIFDDQFSVERPDGSNFTLKIRSTKLEDSAMYFCASSSARVLYYGYTFGSGTRLTVV.

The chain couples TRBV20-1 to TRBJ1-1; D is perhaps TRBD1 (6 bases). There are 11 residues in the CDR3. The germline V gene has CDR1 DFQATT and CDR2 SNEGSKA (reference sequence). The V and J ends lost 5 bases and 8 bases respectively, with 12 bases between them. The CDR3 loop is CSARYRDEAFF. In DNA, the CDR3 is TGCAGTGCTCGCTACAGGGACGAAGCTTTCTTT.

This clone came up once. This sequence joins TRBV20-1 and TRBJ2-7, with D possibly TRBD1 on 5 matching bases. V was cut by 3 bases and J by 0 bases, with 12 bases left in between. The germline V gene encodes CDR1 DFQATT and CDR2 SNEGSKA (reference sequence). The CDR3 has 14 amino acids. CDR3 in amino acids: CSASTGSSSYEQYF. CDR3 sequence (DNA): TGCAGTGCTAGTACAGGTTCGAGCTCCTACGAGCAGTACTTC.

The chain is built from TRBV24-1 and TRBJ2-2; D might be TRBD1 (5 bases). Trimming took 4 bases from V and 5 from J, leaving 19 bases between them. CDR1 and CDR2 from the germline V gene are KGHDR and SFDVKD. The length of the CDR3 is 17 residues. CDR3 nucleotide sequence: TGTGCCACCAGTGACAGACTTAGGGGAACGTGGACCGGGGAGCTGTTTTTT. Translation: CATSDRLRGTWTGELFF.

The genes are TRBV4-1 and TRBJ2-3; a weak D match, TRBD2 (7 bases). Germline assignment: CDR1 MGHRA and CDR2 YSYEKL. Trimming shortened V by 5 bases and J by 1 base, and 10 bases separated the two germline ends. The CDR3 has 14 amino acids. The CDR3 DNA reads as TGCGCCAGCAGCGGGGGGGCGGGCACAGATACGCAGTATTTT. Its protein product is CASSGGAGTDTQYF.

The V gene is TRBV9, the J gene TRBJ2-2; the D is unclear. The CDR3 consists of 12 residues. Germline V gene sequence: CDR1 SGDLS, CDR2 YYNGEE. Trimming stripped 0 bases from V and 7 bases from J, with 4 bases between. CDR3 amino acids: CASSVAGGELFF. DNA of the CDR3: TGTGCCAGCAGCGTAGCCGGCGGGGAGCTGTTTTTT.

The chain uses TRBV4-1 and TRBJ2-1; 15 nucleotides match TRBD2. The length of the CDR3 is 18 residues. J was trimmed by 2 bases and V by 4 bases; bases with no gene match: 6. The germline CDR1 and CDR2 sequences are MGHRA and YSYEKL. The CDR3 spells CASSPGLAGGSTYNEQFF. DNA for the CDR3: TGCGCCAGCAGCCCAGGACTAGCGGGGGGGTCGACCTACAATGAGCAGTTCTTC.

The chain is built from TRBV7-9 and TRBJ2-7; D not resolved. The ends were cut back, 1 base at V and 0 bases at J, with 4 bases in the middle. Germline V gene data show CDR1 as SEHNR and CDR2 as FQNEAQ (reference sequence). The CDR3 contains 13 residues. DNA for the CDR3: TGTGCCAGCAGCTTAGACGGCTCCTACGAGCAGTACTTC. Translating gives CASSLDGSYEQYF.

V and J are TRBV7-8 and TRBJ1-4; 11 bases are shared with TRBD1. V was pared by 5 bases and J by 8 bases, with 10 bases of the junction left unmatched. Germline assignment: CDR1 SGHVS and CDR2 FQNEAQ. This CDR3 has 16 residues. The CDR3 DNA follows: TGTGCCAGCAGCCCAGGACAGGGGGCGGCTTCAGAAAAACTGTTTTTT. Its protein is CASSPGQGAASEKLFF.

For the CDR3, the DNA is TGTGCCAGCAGTGATAAAAATAGCAATCAGCCCCAGCATTTT. Its protein product is CASSDKNSNQPQHF. The rearrangement joins TRBV2 to TRBJ1-5; D ambiguous. Germline V gene sequence: CDR1 SNHLY, CDR2 FYNNEI. V was pared by 3 bases and J by 0 bases, with 6 bases between. This CDR3 has 14 residues.

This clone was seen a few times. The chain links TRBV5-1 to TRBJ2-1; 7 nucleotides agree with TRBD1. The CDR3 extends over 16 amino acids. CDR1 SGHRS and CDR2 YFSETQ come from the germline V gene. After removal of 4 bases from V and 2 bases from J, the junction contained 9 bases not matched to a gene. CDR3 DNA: TGCGCCAGCAGCCTGATGAGGGGGCCACCCTACAATGAGCAGTTCTTC. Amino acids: CASSLMRGPPYNEQFF. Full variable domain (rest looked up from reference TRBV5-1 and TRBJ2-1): KAGVTQTPRYLIKTRGQQVTLSCSPISGHRSVSWYQQTPGQGLQFLFEYFSETQRNKGNFPGRFSGRQFSNSRSEMNVSTLELGDSALYLCASSLMRGPPYNEQFFGPGTRLTVL.

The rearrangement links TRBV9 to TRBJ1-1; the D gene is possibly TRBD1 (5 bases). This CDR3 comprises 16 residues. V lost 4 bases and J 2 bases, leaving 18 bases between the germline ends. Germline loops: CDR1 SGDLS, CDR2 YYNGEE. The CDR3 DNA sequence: TGTGCCAGCAGCCCCCATCCGGGGGGTCTTAACACTGAAGCTTTCTTT. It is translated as CASSPHPGGLNTEAFF. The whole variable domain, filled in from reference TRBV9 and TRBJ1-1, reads DSGVTQTPKHLITATGQRVTLRCSPRSGDLSVYWYQQSLDQGLQFLIQYYNGEERAKGNILERFSAQQFPDLHSELNLSSLELGDSALYFCASSPHPGGLNTEAFFGQGTRLTVV.

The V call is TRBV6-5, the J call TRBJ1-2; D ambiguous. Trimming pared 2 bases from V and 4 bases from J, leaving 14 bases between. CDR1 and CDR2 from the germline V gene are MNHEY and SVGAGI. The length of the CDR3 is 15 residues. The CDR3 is CASSYGAAATYGYTF. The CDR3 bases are TGTGCCAGCAGTTACGGAGCAGCCGCTACCTATGGCTACACCTTC.

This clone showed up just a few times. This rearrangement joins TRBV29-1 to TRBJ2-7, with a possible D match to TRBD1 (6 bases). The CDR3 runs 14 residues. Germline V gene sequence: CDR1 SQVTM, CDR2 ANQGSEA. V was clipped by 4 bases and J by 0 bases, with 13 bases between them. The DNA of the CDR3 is TGCAGCGTTGTGGCACAGGGAAGCTCCTACGAGCAGTACTTC. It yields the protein CSVVAQGSSYEQYF.

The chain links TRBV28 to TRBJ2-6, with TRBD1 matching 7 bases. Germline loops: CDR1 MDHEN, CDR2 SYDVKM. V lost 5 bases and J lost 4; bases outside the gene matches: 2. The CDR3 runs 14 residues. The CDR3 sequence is CASSQGQGANVLTF. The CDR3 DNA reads TGTGCCAGCAGTCAGGGACAGGGGGCCAACGTCCTGACTTTC.

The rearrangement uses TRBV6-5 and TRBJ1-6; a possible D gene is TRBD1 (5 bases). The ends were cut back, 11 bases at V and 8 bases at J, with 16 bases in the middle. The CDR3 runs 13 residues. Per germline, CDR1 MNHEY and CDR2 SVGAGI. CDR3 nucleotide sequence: TGTGCCGCCTCTCGGGGGTCGCATTCACCCCTCCACTTT. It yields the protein CAASRGSHSPLHF.

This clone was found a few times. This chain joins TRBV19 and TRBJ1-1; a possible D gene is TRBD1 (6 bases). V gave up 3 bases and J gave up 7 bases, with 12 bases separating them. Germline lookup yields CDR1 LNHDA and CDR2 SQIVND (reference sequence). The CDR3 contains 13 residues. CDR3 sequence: CASSIGRGVEAFF. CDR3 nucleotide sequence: TGTGCCAGTAGTATTGGCAGGGGTGTTGAAGCTTTCTTT. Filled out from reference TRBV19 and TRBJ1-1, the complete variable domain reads DGGITQSPKYLFRKEGQNVTLSCEQNLNHDAMYWYRQDPGQGLRLIYYSQIVNDFQKGDIAEGYSVSREKKESFPLTVTSAQKNPTAFYLCASSIGRGVEAFFGQGTRLTVV.